This T cell receptor beta chain is drawn from a study of cytomegalovirus exposure and HLA in healthy donors. CDR1 is SGHDT, CDR2 YYEEEE, per germline. V was cut by 0 bases and J by 0 bases, with 11 bases left in between. CDR3 length: 16 residues. Concerning this clone: As yet, its antigen is unknown.

PCR involved 60 Vbeta and 13 Jbeta primers. Here immunoSEQ multiplex PCR was the method, and the copy in TCRdb shows in-frame clones only, minus some. The table lists a few hundred thousand clones, around 81% of them singletons. Findings of the study overall: The only immune exposure information that was available was CMV serostatus. Previously analyzed data showed that most TCR beta V segments were productive at a frequency of about 90% or about 30%.

The TCR was taken from a woman aged 60-75 years in good health and CMV-seropositive. Sequenced input: PBMCs. The chain is built from TRBV5-6 and TRBJ2-3; no definite D call. The CDR3 reads CASSLAPGPSTDTQYF. CDR3 bases: TGTGCCAGCAGCTTGGCGCCAGGTCCTAGCACAGATACGCAGTATTTT.